One sample yielded the 17 T cell receptor beta chains listed below, sequenced in a study of Ad26.COV2.S vaccination and SARS-CoV-2 variants. Produced via immunoSEQ multiplex PCR; TCRdb's table is partial and in-frame only. The repertoire holds about 680,000 clones, with roughly 90% as singletons. Treatment here: some 20 received Ad26.COV2.S at low or high dose, single or two shots; about 5 received placebo; per-sample allocation not given. Sampling was performed 63 days after the first vaccine or placebo injection. The starting material was peripheral blood, obtained in a trial of Ad26.COV2.S vaccine versus placebo. These TCRs come from a person aged 18-65 years who received the Ad26.COV2.S COVID-19 vaccine or a placebo.

The chain couples TRBV12-5 to TRBJ2-1; 8 bases map to TRBD2. The CDR3 runs 13 residues. Losses at the gene ends were 6 bases for V and 7 bases for J; bases not matched to a gene: 5. CDR1 LGHNT and CDR2 FRNRAP come from the germline V gene. CDR3 residues: CASGLRGGNEQFF. The CDR3 bases are TGTGCTAGTGGCCTCCGGGGGGGTAATGAGCAGTTCTTC.

The chain recombines TRBV9 with TRBJ2-1; TRBD2 matches 10 bases. The CDR3 sequence is 14 residues long. In germline, CDR1 is SGDLS, CDR2 YYNGEE. Trimming at V came to 2 bases and at J to 10 bases, leaving 6 bases not matched to a gene. In DNA, the CDR3 is TGTGCCAGCAGCGTTAGCGGGGGGATACGCGAGCAGTTCTTC. Amino acids: CASSVSGGIREQFF.

V usage is TRBV19 and J usage is TRBJ1-4; 7 bases match TRBD1. This CDR3 region has 13 residues. The junction had 9 bases not matched to a gene; V was cut back by 10 bases and J by 7 bases. Germline CDR1 is LNHDA and CDR2 is SQIVND (reference sequence). CDR3 region: CATGQDWSEKLFF. The CDR3 DNA reads as TGTGCCACCGGACAGGATTGGAGTGAAAAACTGTTTTTT.

The chain links TRBV5-6 to TRBJ2-7; 11 nucleotides match TRBD2. Germline-derived CDR1 and CDR2 are SGHDT and YYEEEE. The V segment lost 4 bases and the J segment 3 bases; nucleotides outside the gene matches: 6. The CDR3 length is 15 residues. CDR3 nucleotides: TGTGCCAGCAGCCTCCTAGCGGGGGGCGTCTACGAGCAGTACTTC. Its translation is CASSLLAGGVYEQYF.

The genes are TRBV4-1 and TRBJ1-4, with D possibly TRBD1 on 5 matching bases. Germline CDR1 and CDR2: MGHRA and YSYEKL. Trimming took 1 base from V and 8 from J, leaving 20 bases between them. The CDR3 loop spans 17 amino acids. CDR3 nucleotides: TGCGCCAGCAGCCAAGGGCGGGGCAGTGGCCCAGGGGAAAAACTGTTTTTT. This sequence encodes CASSQGRGSGPGEKLFF.

This sequence joins TRBV5-1 and TRBJ1-5; D may be TRBD1 (6 bases). V lost 4 bases and J 6 bases, leaving 14 bases between the germline ends. The CDR3 loop spans 14 amino acids. Germline V gives CDR1 SGHRS, CDR2 YFSETQ. The CDR3: CASSPTGIGQPQHF. The DNA for the CDR3 is TGCGCCAGCAGCCCAACAGGGATTGGTCAGCCCCAGCATTTT.

On this clone: Other DNA sequences in this specimen translate into the identical CDR3. V is TRBV5-1 and J is TRBJ2-5; 13 bases map to TRBD2. The germline V gene encodes CDR1 SGHRS and CDR2 YFSETQ. Losses at the gene ends were 3 bases for V and 1 base for J; bases not matched to a gene: 3. The CDR3 has 16 residues. CDR3 coding DNA: TGCGCCAGCAGCTCCGGACTAGCGGGGGCCCAAGAGACCCAGTACTTC. It translates to CASSSGLAGAQETQYF.

The chain uses TRBV7-3 and TRBJ2-1; a weak D match, TRBD1 (6 bases). Germline CDR1 reads SGHTA; CDR2 reads FQGTGA. V was trimmed by 4 bases and J by 4 bases, leaving 14 bases between them. The CDR3 totals 15 residues. The DNA for the CDR3 is TGTGCCAGCAGCTCGAGGGGGTTCCCATACAATGAGCAGTTCTTC. This translates into CASSSRGFPYNEQFF. The full variable domain, completed using reference TRBV7-3 and TRBJ2-1, is GAGVSQTPSNKVTEKGKYVELRCDPISGHTALYWYRQSLGQGPEFLIYFQGTGAADDSGLPNDRFFAVRPEGSVSTLKIQRTERGDSAVYLCASSSRGFPYNEQFFGPGTRLTVL.

CDR3 DNA sequence: TGTGCCAGCAGCTTAGAGGAGGGGACTGAAGCTTTCTTT. Amino acid sequence: CASSLEEGTEAFF. This rearrangement joins TRBV7-9 to TRBJ1-1, with D perhaps TRBD1 (5 bases). CDR1 SEHNR and CDR2 FQNEAQ come from the germline V gene (reference sequence). The CDR3 is 13 residues long. V was pared by 1 base and J by 5 bases, with 8 bases between.

J is TRBJ2-5 and V is TRBV27; D remains ambiguous. CDR1 and CDR2 (germline): MNHEY, SMNVEV (reference sequence). The CDR3 extends over 12 amino acids. V was cut by 6 bases and J by 1 base, with 6 bases left in between. The CDR3 here is CASSHPQETQYF. The CDR3 DNA sequence: TGTGCCAGCAGCCACCCCCAAGAGACCCAGTACTTC.

J is TRBJ2-5 and V is TRBV3-1 (or the pseudogene TRBV3-2); TRBD1 matches 9 bases. The V gene's germline CDR1 is LGHDT and CDR2 YNNKEL (reference sequence). The CDR3 spans 16 residues. The junction had 5 bases not matched to a gene; V was cut back by 2 bases and J by 1 base. The DNA of the CDR3 is TGTGCCAGCAGCCAAATAACAGGGGGCGCCCAAGAGACCCAGTACTTC. It translates to CASSQITGGAQETQYF.

Only one count was recorded for this clone. J is TRBJ2-1 and V is TRBV6-6; TRBD2 agrees at 11 bases. V was pared by 5 bases and J by 5 bases, with 2 bases of the junction left unmatched. The CDR3 loop spans 14 amino acids. Germline lookup yields CDR1 MNHNY and CDR2 SVGAGI (reference sequence). CDR3 sequence: CASSRLAGNNEQFF. The CDR3 nucleotides read TGTGCCAGCAGTCGACTAGCGGGAAACAATGAGCAGTTCTTC.

This chain uses TRBV7-9 with TRBJ1-6; 10 positions agree with TRBD1. V shed 4 bases, J shed 7 bases, and the junction held 4 bases outside the gene matches. CDR1 is SEHNR, CDR2 FQNEAQ, per germline (reference sequence). This CDR3 is 15 amino acids long. The CDR3 sequence: CASSSLGQGNSPLHF. In DNA, the CDR3 is TGTGCCAGCAGCTCCCTGGGACAGGGGAATTCACCCCTCCACTTT.

The V call is TRBV6-2 or TRBV6-3, the J call TRBJ2-7; TRBD2 matches at 11 bases. The germline CDR1 and CDR2 sequences are MNHEY and SVGEGT. Germline trimming cut 6 bases from V and 5 bases from J; bases unmatched to any gene: 3. The CDR3 runs 13 residues. CDR3 in DNA: TGTGCCAGCAGCCTAGCGGGGGGCAACGAGCAGTACTTC. Protein sequence: CASSLAGGNEQYF.

J is TRBJ1-5 and V is TRBV5-5, with D hard to call. V was clipped by 4 bases and J by 0 bases, with 20 bases between them. Germline V gene lookup returns CDR1 SGHKS and CDR2 YYEKEE (reference sequence). This CDR3 is built from 18 residues. DNA of the CDR3: TGTGCCAGCAGCCTAGTGGGATCGGGGTTTAATAGCAATCAGCCCCAGCATTTT. Translating it yields CASSLVGSGFNSNQPQHF.

The chain joins TRBV19 to TRBJ2-1, with TRBD2 matching over 8 bases. CDR1 and CDR2 (germline): LNHDA, SQIVND (reference sequence). CDR3 size: 16 residues. V lost 5 bases, J lost 16 bases, and 22 bases stayed unmatched. For the CDR3, the DNA is TGTGCCAGTAGTCCACTAGCGGTCTACAATGAGCAGGGTTCCTTCTTC. Amino acids: CASSPLAVYNEQGSFF. Looking up the rest from reference TRBV19 and TRBJ2-1 gives the full variable domain: DGGITQSPKYLFRKEGQNVTLSCEQNLNHDAMYWYRQDPGQGLRLIYYSQIVNDFQKGDIAEGYSVSREKKESFPLTVTSAQKNPTAFYLCASSPLAVYNEQGSFFGPGTRLTVL.

The rearrangement links TRBV12-3 or TRBV12-4 to TRBJ2-1, with D maybe TRBD1 (6 bases). The CDR3 has 13 amino acids. V was shortened by 3 bases and J by 7 bases, with 10 bases between the two germline ends. The CDR3 DNA reads as TGTGCCAGCAGTTTCGACAGGTTAAATGAGCAGTTCTTC. Protein sequence: CASSFDRLNEQFF.